What follows are 27 T cell receptor beta chains derived from one specimen sequenced in a study of Tregs in tolerant kidney transplant recipients. Recipients received nonmyeloablative bone marrow transplants from related graft donors, with transient mixed chimerism. Data came from immunoSEQ multiplex PCR; TCRdb stores just in-frame clones and leaves some out. Of about 52,000 clones in the sample, about 90% are singletons; the top ten hold about 16%. This specimen consisted of CD8+ T cells from blood (PBMCs), obtained 24 months after the transplant. These receptors were collected from a human patient who received a combined kidney and bone marrow transplant. Some T cells may possibly be graft donor cells.

The chain joins TRBV4-3 to TRBJ1-4, with D possibly matching TRBD1 (6 bases). This CDR3 region has 16 residues. The germline V and J ends were trimmed by 3 bases and 7 bases, with 18 bases remaining between them. Germline assignment: CDR1 LGHNA and CDR2 YSLEER. CDR3 protein: CASSHAWTEEFEKLFF. The CDR3 region has the DNA TGCGCCAGCAGCCATGCATGGACAGAGGAATTTGAAAAACTGTTTTTT.

In the case of this clone: At one of its ends the junction is not consistent with the germline gene, which may arise from a read error. This same CDR3 is encoded by further DNA sequences in the sample. The genes are TRBV10-3 and TRBJ1-6, with D unresolved. This CDR3 spans 15 amino acids. Germline CDR1 ENHRY, CDR2 SYGVKD. The DNA of the CDR3 is TGTGCCACCAGCCCGGGGTCAGAGTCTAATTCCCCCCTCCACTTT. Its translation: CATSPGSESNSPLHF.

The chain carries TRBV1 and TRBJ2-1; the DNA was not compared with TRBD2, the D call given in the table. TRBV1 is reported as a pseudogene. The CDR3 runs 18 residues. CDR3 loop: CTSSQGLRLAARRNEQFF. DNA for the CDR3: TGCACCAGCAGCCAAGGTCTTCGGCTAGCGGCGCGTCGGAATGAGCAGTTCTTC.

The gene calls are TRBV9 and TRBJ2-3; D is possibly TRBD2 (5 bases). The ends were cut back, 7 bases at V and 0 bases at J, with 21 bases in the middle. This CDR3 region has 17 residues. From germline, CDR1 is SGDLS and CDR2 YYNGEE. This CDR3 reads CASAAPLTTPSTDTQYF. The DNA of the CDR3 is TGTGCCAGCGCCGCCCCACTGACTACACCTAGCACAGATACGCAGTATTTT. Together with reference TRBV9 and TRBJ2-3, the CDR3 gives the full variable domain: DSGVTQTPKHLITATGQRVTLRCSPRSGDLSVYWYQQSLDQGLQFLIQYYNGEERAKGNILERFSAQQFPDLHSELNLSSLELGDSALYFCASAAPLTTPSTDTQYFGPGTRLTVL.

V is TRBV10-3 and J is TRBJ2-7; TRBD2 agrees at 7 bases. CDR3 size: 16 residues. The trim removed 3 bases at V and 2 bases at J, leaving 10 bases unmatched. Germline assignment: CDR1 ENHRY and CDR2 SYGVKD. The CDR3 reads CAISDGGSLAAYEQYF. The CDR3 region has the DNA TGTGCCATCAGTGACGGCGGCAGTCTAGCGGCCTACGAGCAGTACTTC.

This chain uses TRBV28 with TRBJ2-7; D is ambiguous. In germline, CDR1 is MDHEN, CDR2 SYDVKM. Trimming took 3 bases from V and 9 from J, leaving 12 bases between them. The CDR3 loop spans 12 amino acids. The CDR3 reads CASSFFEAGQYF. CDR3 sequence (DNA): TGTGCCAGCAGTTTTTTCGAGGCCGGGCAGTACTTC. Based on the CDR3 plus reference TRBV28 and TRBJ2-7, the full variable domain is DVKVTQSSRYLVKRTGEKVFLECVQDMDHENMFWYRQDPGLGLRLIYFSYDVKMKEKGDIPEGYSVSREKKERFSLILESASTNQTSMYLCASSFFEAGQYFGPGTRLTVT.

The chain carries TRBV19 and TRBJ2-5; tentative D call: TRBD1 (6 bases). This CDR3 is 15 amino acids long. V dropped 3 bases and J dropped 3 bases, with 14 bases sitting between them. Germline CDR1 LNHDA, CDR2 SQIVND (reference sequence). The CDR3 region is CASSIGRGREETQYF. In nucleotides, the CDR3 is TGTGCCAGTAGTATTGGCAGGGGACGTGAAGAGACCCAGTACTTC.

This clone was counted a single time. The chain uses TRBV7-9 and TRBJ2-3; D possibly corresponds to TRBD2 (7 bases). V lost 7 bases, J lost 2 bases, and 19 bases lay in between. Germline assignment: CDR1 SEHNR and CDR2 FQNEAQ (reference sequence). The CDR3 is 16 residues long. Here the CDR3 DNA reads TGTGCCAGCATTATGAAGGCGGGGGCCCACACAGATACGCAGTATTTT. Its translation: CASIMKAGAHTDTQYF.

The CDR3 nucleotides are TGCAGCGTTGAAAGCCTAGCGGGAAGTGAAGCAGATACGCAGTATTTT. Translated: CSVESLAGSEADTQYF. The V gene is TRBV29-1, the J gene TRBJ2-3, with 9 bases matching TRBD2. Germline CDR1 and CDR2: SQVTM and ANQGSEA. The CDR3 totals 16 residues. J was trimmed by 4 bases and V by 2 bases; bases with no gene match: 10.

This chain uses TRBV27 with TRBJ1-2, with 9 nucleotides matching TRBD1. Germline V gene lookup returns CDR1 MNHEY and CDR2 SMNVEV (reference sequence). V dropped 2 bases and J dropped 3; count of bases not matched to a gene: 1. CDR3 size: 14 residues. The DNA of the CDR3 is TGTGCCAGCAGTTTAAGGGACAGGGACTATGGCTACACCTTC. Translated, it gives CASSLRDRDYGYTF.

This rearrangement joins TRBV7-9 to TRBJ2-7; 12 positions match TRBD2. V dropped 8 bases and J dropped 6; count of bases not matched to a gene: 5. Looked up from germline, CDR1 is SEHNR and CDR2 is FQNEAQ (reference sequence). CDR3 length: 13 amino acids. Written as DNA, the CDR3 is TGTGCCAGCCGACTAGCGGGAGCGGCCGAGCAGTACTTC. As protein: CASRLAGAAEQYF.

This clone was seen more than once but under ten times. The V gene is TRBV19, the J gene TRBJ1-2; 7 bases match TRBD1. The CDR3 extends over 16 amino acids. With V trimmed by 1 base and J by 8 bases, 13 bases remained unmatched. Germline V gene sequence: CDR1 LNHDA, CDR2 SQIVND (reference sequence). The CDR3 DNA reads as TGTGCCAGTAGTATAGGTAGGGGACAGAGAATTCTAGGCTACACCTTC. This translates into CASSIGRGQRILGYTF.

The rearrangement joins TRBV19 to TRBJ1-5; 7 positions agree with TRBD1. Germline CDR1 LNHDA, CDR2 SQIVND (reference sequence). CDR3 length equals 16 residues. Trimming cost V 6 bases and J 3 bases; bases outside gene matches: 11. DNA of the CDR3: TGTGCCAGTAGGAGTTCGACAGGGCCCCTCAATCAGCCCCAGCATTTT. Translating it yields CASRSSTGPLNQPQHF.

The J gene is TRBJ1-4, the V gene TRBV5-5, with 9 bases aligning to TRBD1. Germline lookup yields CDR1 SGHKS and CDR2 YYEKEE (reference sequence). The CDR3 extends over 14 amino acids. V trimming: 5 bases; J trimming: 8 bases; junction bases outside the gene matches: 7. CDR3 amino acids: CASRGGQGTEKLFF. The CDR3 DNA sequence: TGTGCCAGCAGGGGGGGACAGGGCACAGAAAAACTGTTTTTT.

This chain links TRBV19 with TRBJ2-7, with D tentatively TRBD2 (6 bases). CDR1 and CDR2 from the germline V gene are LNHDA and SQIVND (reference sequence). CDR3 length: 15 amino acids. The V end was cut by 3 bases, the J end by 0 bases, with 12 bases between. CDR3 nucleotides: TGTGCCAGTAGTATGTACGGGGGAAGCTCCTACGAGCAGTACTTC. It codes for CASSMYGGSSYEQYF.

This clone was observed a single time. The junction departs from germline at one end; a sequencing error may be responsible. Other DNA sequences of this sample code for an identical CDR3. The chain employs TRBV9 and TRBJ1-1, with a weak D call TRBD1 (5 bases). In germline, CDR1 is SGDLS, CDR2 YYNGEE. The CDR3 sequence is 15 residues long. For the CDR3, the DNA is TGTGCCAGCAGCGTAGATTTAGGGGCAACTACTGAAGCCTTCTTT. Amino acids: CASSVDLGATTEAFF.

V gene TRBV9 combines with J gene TRBJ2-1, with 16 bases identical to TRBD2. Germline CDR1 SGDLS, CDR2 YYNGEE. The CDR3 has 20 amino acids. Trimming cost V 4 bases and J 2 bases; bases outside gene matches: 12. The CDR3, as DNA: TGTGCCAGCAGCACTAATACCGGGACTAGCGGGGGGGAAACCTACAATGAGCAGTTCTTC. This gives the protein CASSTNTGTSGGETYNEQFF.

This chain connects TRBV2 to TRBJ2-7; TRBD2 matches at 7 bases. From germline, CDR1 is SNHLY and CDR2 FYNNEI. V was pared by 4 bases and J by 2 bases, with 8 bases of the junction left unmatched. CDR3 size: 15 residues. The CDR3 DNA reads TGTGCCAGCAGTGGGGGCGGGAGAAGAACCTACGAGCAGTACTTC. Translation gives CASSGGGRRTYEQYF.

The chain uses TRBV19 and TRBJ1-1, with D possibly TRBD1 on 6 matching bases. The CDR3 runs to 12 residues. Germline loops: CDR1 LNHDA, CDR2 SQIVND (reference sequence). V was cut by 5 bases and J by 3 bases, with 7 bases left in between. The CDR3 sequence: CASSWGHTEAFF. DNA for the CDR3: TGTGCCAGTAGTTGGGGGCACACTGAAGCTTTCTTT.

This chain uses TRBV4-2 with TRBJ2-7; perhaps TRBD1 as D (6 bases). Germline loops: CDR1 LGHNA, CDR2 YNFKEQ. The CDR3 contains 14 residues. V gave up 0 bases and J gave up 3 bases, with 9 bases separating them. In nucleotides, the CDR3 is TGTGCCAGCAGCCAAGAGGGGGCTCACTACGAGCAGTACTTC. Amino acid sequence: CASSQEGAHYEQYF.

The J gene is TRBJ2-7, the V gene TRBV19; 7 nucleotides align to TRBD2. After removal of 1 base from V and 5 bases from J, the junction contained 5 bases not matched to a gene. The CDR3 is made up of 14 amino acids. The germline gives CDR1 LNHDA, CDR2 SQIVND (reference sequence). The CDR3 DNA is TGTGCCAGTAGTATAGCTAGCGGAATCAACGAGCAGTACTTC. It yields the protein CASSIASGINEQYF.

The rearrangement uses TRBV7-6 and TRBJ2-3; 11 bases align to TRBD2. CDR3 length: 15 amino acids. Germline V gene data show CDR1 as SGHVS and CDR2 as FNYEAQ. With V trimmed by 4 bases and J by 2 bases, 2 bases remained unmatched. Here the CDR3 DNA reads TGTGCCAGCAGCTGGACTAGCGGGCCCACAGATACGCAGTATTTT. This codes for CASSWTSGPTDTQYF.

The genes are TRBV10-3 and TRBJ2-7; a possible D gene is TRBD2 (7 bases). V dropped 5 bases and J dropped 3 bases, with 17 bases sitting between them. This CDR3 region has 15 residues. Germline CDR1 ENHRY, CDR2 SYGVKD. CDR3 nucleotides: TGTGCCATCAGTCACCCTTTGCGGGGGCACTACGAGCAGTACTTC. Amino acid sequence: CAISHPLRGHYEQYF.

The count of this clone is one. The chain links TRBV4-2 to TRBJ1-2; 7 bases align to TRBD1. CDR1 and CDR2 (germline): LGHNA, YNFKEQ. The CDR3 is made up of 16 amino acids. V shed 0 bases and J 2 bases; nucleotides not matched to a gene: 6. CDR3 nucleotide sequence: TGTGCCAGCAGCCAAGAAACCGACAGGGTCAACTATGGCTACACCTTC. It translates to CASSQETDRVNYGYTF.

The V and J genes are TRBV27 and TRBJ1-1; 9 bases line up with TRBD1. With V trimmed by 6 bases and J by 4 bases, 6 bases remained unmatched. CDR1 and CDR2 (germline): MNHEY, SMNVEV (reference sequence). The CDR3 spans 14 residues. CDR3 loop: CASRSRTGVTEAFF. CDR3 sequence (DNA): TGTGCCAGCAGAAGTCGGACAGGGGTCACTGAAGCTTTCTTT.

V is TRBV29-1 and J is TRBJ2-7; 7 nucleotides agree with TRBD1. Germline trimming cut 6 bases from V and 4 bases from J; bases unmatched to any gene: 15. The CDR3 extends over 15 amino acids. Germline V lookup: CDR1 SQVTM, CDR2 ANQGSEA. CDR3 loop: CSVTKKDWDSYEQYF. For the CDR3, the DNA is TGCAGCGTAACCAAGAAGGATTGGGACAGTTACGAGCAGTACTTC.

DNA for the CDR3: TGTGCCAGCAGCACCATGTCAGGGGGCGACACCGGGGAGCTGTTTTTT. Its protein product is CASSTMSGGDTGELFF. This chain joins TRBV11-2 and TRBJ2-2, with 8 bases aligning to TRBD1. The germline V gene encodes CDR1 SGHAT and CDR2 FQNNGV. With 5 bases clipped from V and 3 bases from J, the junction kept 8 bases outside the gene matches. The CDR3 length is 16 residues.